This T cell receptor beta chain was identified in a study of T cell repertoires in cytomegalovirus infection. Whole-study context: Well-studied HLA-B-restricted epitopes and recently identified HLA-C-restricted epitopes of CMV were both used in the study. From public TCR beta signatures came an indication of both CMV infection and matching HLA type.

One entry per CDR3 protein results from TCRdb running MiXCR on the reads. Seen here are about 890,000 distinct CDR3 sequences, around 32% observed once, and the top ten hold roughly 12%. The CDR3 contains 12 residues. V lost 8 bases and J lost 1, with 9 bases in between. CDR1 is MNHEY, CDR2 SMNVEV, per germline (reference sequence). This clonotype appeared a few times. What it recognizes is unknown. The V and J genes are TRBV27 and TRBJ2-7; perhaps TRBD2 as D (5 bases). The sequence was obtained from a human donor in good health (CMV status not recorded). Some clones in this sample may be carry-over from other donors' samples. Sequenced material: cultured CD8+ T cells from PBMCs, taken from culture after CMV antigen stimulation. The chain's CDR3 is CASGRGSYEQYF. The CDR3 coding sequence is TGTGCCAGCGGACGGGGATCCTACGAGCAGTACTTC.